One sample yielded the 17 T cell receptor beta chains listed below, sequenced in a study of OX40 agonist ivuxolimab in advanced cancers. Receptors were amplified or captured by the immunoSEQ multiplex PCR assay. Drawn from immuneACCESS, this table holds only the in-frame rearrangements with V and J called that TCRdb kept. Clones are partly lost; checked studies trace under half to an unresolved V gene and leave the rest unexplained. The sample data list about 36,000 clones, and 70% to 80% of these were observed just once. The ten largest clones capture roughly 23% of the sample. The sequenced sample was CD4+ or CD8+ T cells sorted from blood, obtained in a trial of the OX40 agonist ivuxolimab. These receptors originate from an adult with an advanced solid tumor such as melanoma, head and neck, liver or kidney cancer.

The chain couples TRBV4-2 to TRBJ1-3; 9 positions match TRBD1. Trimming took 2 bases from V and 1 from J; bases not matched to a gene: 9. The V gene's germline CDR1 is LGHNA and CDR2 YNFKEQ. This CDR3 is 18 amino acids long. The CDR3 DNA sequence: TGTGCCAGCAGCCAACTACCACAGGGGGCGGCTTCTGGAAACACCATATATTTT. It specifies CASSQLPQGAASGNTIYF.

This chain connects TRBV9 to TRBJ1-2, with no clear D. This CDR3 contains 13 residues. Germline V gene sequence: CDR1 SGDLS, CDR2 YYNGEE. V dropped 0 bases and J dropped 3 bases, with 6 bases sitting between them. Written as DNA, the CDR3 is TGTGCCAGCAGCGTAGGGGGAGACTATGGCTACACCTTC. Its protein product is CASSVGGDYGYTF.

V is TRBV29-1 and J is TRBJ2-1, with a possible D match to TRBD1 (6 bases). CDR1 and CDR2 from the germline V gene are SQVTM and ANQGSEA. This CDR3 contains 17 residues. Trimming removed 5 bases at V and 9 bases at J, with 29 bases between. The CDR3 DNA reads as TGCAGCGTTCCCCTCACCCCGTACAGGGATTCTTGGGGTGAGCAGTTCTTC. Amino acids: CSVPLTPYRDSWGEQFF.

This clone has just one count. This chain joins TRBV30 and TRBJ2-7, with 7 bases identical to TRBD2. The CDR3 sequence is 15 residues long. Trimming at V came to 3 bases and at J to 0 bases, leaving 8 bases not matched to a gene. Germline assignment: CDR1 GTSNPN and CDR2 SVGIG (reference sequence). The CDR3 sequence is CAWRDPSGNSYEQYF. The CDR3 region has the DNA TGTGCCTGGAGGGATCCTAGCGGAAACTCCTACGAGCAGTACTTC.

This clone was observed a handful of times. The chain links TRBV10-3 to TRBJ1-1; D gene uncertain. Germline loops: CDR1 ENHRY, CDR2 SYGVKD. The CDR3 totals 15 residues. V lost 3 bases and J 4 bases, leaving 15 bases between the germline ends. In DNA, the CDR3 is TGTGCCATCAGTGACCATTCAACCTTTGGCACTGAAGCTTTCTTT. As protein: CAISDHSTFGTEAFF.

Written as DNA, the CDR3 is TGTGCCAGCAGTACAACCGGGACGTTTCGGGAGACCCAGTACTTC. The encoded protein is CASSTTGTFRETQYF. V and J are TRBV2 and TRBJ2-5, with D possibly called TRBD1 or TRBD2 (5 bases each). Per germline, CDR1 SNHLY and CDR2 FYNNEI. V lost 5 bases and J lost 5, with 18 bases in between. This CDR3 comprises 15 residues.

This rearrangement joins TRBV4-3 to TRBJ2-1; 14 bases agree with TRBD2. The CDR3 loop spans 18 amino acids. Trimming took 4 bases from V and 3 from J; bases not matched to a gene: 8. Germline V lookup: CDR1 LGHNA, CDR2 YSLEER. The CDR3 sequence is CASSPGLAGGGSYNEQFF. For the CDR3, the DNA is TGCGCCAGCAGCCCCGGACTAGCGGGGGGAGGGAGCTACAATGAGCAGTTCTTC.

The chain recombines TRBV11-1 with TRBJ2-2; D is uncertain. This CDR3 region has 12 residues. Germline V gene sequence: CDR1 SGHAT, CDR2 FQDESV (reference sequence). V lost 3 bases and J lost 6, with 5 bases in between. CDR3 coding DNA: TGTGCCAGCAGCTTTTGGTCCGGGGAGCTGTTTTTT. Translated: CASSFWSGELFF. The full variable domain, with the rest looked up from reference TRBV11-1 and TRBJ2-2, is EAEVAQSPRYKITEKSQAVAFWCDPISGHATLYWYRQILGQGPELLVQFQDESVVDDSQLPKDRFSAERLKGVDSTLKIQPAELGDSAMYLCASSFWSGELFFGEGSRLTVL.

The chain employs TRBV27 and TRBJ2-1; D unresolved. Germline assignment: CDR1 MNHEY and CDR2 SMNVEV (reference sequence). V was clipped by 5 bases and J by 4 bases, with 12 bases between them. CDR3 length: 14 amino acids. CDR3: CASSPENLYNEQFF. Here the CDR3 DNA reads TGTGCCAGCAGTCCCGAGAATCTATACAATGAGCAGTTCTTC.

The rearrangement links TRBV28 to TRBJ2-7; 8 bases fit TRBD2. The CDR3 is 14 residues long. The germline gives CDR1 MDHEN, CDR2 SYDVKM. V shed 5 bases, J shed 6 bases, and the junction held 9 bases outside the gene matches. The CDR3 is CASSRPGTRFEQYF. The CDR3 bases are TGTGCCAGCAGTCGTCCCGGGACTAGGTTCGAGCAGTACTTC.

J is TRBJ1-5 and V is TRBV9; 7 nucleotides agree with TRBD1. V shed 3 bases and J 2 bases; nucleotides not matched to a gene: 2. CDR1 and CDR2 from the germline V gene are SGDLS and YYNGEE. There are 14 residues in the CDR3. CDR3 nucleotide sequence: TGTGCCAGCAGCGGGACAGGAGGCAATCAGCCCCAGCATTTT. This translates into CASSGTGGNQPQHF.

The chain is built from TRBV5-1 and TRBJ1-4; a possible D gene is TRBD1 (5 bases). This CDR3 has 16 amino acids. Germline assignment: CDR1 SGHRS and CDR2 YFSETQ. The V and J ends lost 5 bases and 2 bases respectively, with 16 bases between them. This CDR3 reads CASRDDSLTTNEKLFF. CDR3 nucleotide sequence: TGCGCCAGCAGGGATGACAGCTTAACTACTAATGAAAAACTGTTTTTT.

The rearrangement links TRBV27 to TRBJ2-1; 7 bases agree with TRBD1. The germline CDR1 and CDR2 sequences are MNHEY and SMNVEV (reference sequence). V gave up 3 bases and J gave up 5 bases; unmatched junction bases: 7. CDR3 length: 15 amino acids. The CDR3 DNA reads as TGTGCCAGCAGTTTTCCGGGACAGCCCAACAATGAGCAGTTCTTC. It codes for CASSFPGQPNNEQFF.

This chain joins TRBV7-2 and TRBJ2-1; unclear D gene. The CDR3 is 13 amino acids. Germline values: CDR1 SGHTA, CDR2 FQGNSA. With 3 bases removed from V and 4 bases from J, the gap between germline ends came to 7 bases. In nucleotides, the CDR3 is TGTGCCAGCAGCTTGGTCAGTTACAATGAGCAGTTCTTC. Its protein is CASSLVSYNEQFF.

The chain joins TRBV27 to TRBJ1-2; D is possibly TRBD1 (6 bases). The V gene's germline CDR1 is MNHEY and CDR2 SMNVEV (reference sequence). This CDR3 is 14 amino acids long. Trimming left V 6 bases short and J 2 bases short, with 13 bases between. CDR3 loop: CASSPWGANYGYTF. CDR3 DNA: TGTGCCAGCAGCCCCTGGGGGGCCAACTATGGCTACACCTTC.

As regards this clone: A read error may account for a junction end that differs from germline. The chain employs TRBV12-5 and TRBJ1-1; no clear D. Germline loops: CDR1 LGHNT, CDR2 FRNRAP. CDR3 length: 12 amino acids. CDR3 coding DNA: TGTGCTAGTGGCTTGGGGTACACTGAAGCTTTCTTT. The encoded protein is CASGLGYTEAFF. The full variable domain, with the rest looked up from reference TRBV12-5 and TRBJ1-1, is DARVTQTPRHKVTEMGQEVTMRCQPILGHNTVFWYRQTMMQGLELLAYFRNRAPLDDSGMPKDRFSAEMPDATLATLKIQPSEPRDSAVYFCASGLGYTEAFFGQGTRLTVV.

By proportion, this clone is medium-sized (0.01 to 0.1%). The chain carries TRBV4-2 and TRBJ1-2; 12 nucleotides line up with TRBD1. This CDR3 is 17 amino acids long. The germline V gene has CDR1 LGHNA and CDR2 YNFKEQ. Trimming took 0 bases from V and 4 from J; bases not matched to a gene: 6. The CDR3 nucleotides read TGTGCCAGCAGCCAAGATAAGGGGACAGGGGGCGTCTATGGCTACACCTTC. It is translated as CASSQDKGTGGVYGYTF.